These T cell receptor beta chains were read from a single sample in a study of T cell clonotyping in hematopoietic cell transplantation. Assay used: immunoSEQ multiplex PCR; TCRdb lists only in-frame clones, some missing. The sample contains about 70,000 clones, roughly 93% of which appear only once. Sequencing was done on a sample of peripheral blood mononuclear cells. These receptors were obtained from a man between 45 and 60 years old in good health. Some clones in this sample may be carry-over from other donors' samples. The CDR3 runs from the conserved cysteine through the conserved F or W. D genes are given only for firm matches. A row's size may be missing; if present it is once, few, many or a size class.

NA,TRBV29-1,NA,TRBJ2-3,CSVTGRFSSTDTQYF,TGCAGCGTTACGGGACGGTTTTCTAGCACAGATACGCAGTATTTT
NA,TRBV27,NA,TRBJ1-6,CASSPGMRSPLHF,TGTGCCAGCAGCCCGGGGATGCGGTCACCCCTCCACTTT
TRBD2,TRBV14,NA,TRBJ2-1,CASSRGLADEQFF,TGTGCCAGCAGCCGAGGACTAGCCGATGAGCAGTTCTTC
TRBD1,TRBV5-8,NA,TRBJ1-5,CASSLDMDRGDYSNQPQHF,TGTGCCAGCAGCTTGGACATGGACAGGGGAGATTATAGCAATCAGCCCCAGCATTTT
NA,TRBV25-1,once,TRBJ1-1,CASSEAGTEAFF,TGTGCCAGCAGTGAAGCCGGGACAGAAGCTTTCTTT
TRBD1,TRBV9,NA,TRBJ2-6,CASSAGSGQVNSGANVLTF,TGTGCCAGCAGCGCCGGTTCTGGACAGGTGAACTCTGGGGCCAACGTCCTGACTTTC
NA,TRBV5-1,NA,TRBJ2-5,CASKNVREGETQYF,TGCGCCAGCAAAAATGTGCGTGAAGGAGAGACCCAGTACTTC
NA,TRBV25-1,NA,TRBJ1-1,CASSWGGNTEAFF,TGTGCCAGCAGTTGGGGGGGGAACACTGAAGCTTTCTTT
NA,TRBV19,NA,TRBJ2-2,CASTGFSGELFF,TGTGCCAGTACAGGGTTCTCCGGGGAGCTGTTTTTT
NA,TRBV28,NA,TRBJ2-7,CASSPEGGSSYEQYF,TGTGCCAGCAGTCCCGAGGGGGGGAGCTCCTACGAGCAGTACTTC
TRBD1,TRBV11-3,once,TRBJ2-1,CASSLGTGGGEQFF,TGTGCCAGCAGCTTAGGGACAGGGGGCGGTGAGCAGTTCTTC
NA,TRBV28,NA,TRBJ1-2,CASSQQGPEGYTF,TGTGCCAGCAGTCAACAGGGCCCCGAAGGCTACACCTTC
TRBD1,TRBV15,NA,TRBJ2-2,CATSMDRATGELFF,TGTGCCACCAGCATGGACAGGGCCACCGGGGAGCTGTTTTTT
NA,TRBV9,NA,TRBJ1-1,CASSPSGWDEAFF,TGTGCCAGCAGCCCTTCGGGTTGGGATGAAGCTTTCTTT
NA,TRBV2,once,TRBJ2-7,CASRWGGGESYEQYF,TGTGCCAGCAGGTGGGGAGGGGGCGAGTCCTACGAGCAGTACTTC
NA,TRBV14,once,TRBJ1-1,CASSQTGERKAFF,TGTGCCAGCAGCCAGACAGGAGAAAGGAAGGCTTTCTTT
NA,TRBV4-1,NA,TRBJ2-1,CASSQVVTGSSYNEQFF,TGCGCCAGCAGCCAAGTCGTAACCGGGAGCTCCTACAATGAGCAGTTCTTC
TRBD2,TRBV6-1,NA,TRBJ2-5,CASSGGTSKQETQYF,TGTGCCAGCAGTGGGGGGACTAGTAAGCAAGAGACCCAGTACTTC
TRBD1,TRBV6-1,NA,TRBJ2-7,CASSDFSAGGRYEQYF,TGTGCCAGCAGTGATTTTTCGGCAGGGGGCCGGTACGAGCAGTACTTC
TRBD1,TRBV6-5,NA,TRBJ1-1,CASSYSNSRQGEAFF,TGTGCCAGCAGTTACTCGAACTCCAGACAGGGCGAAGCTTTCTTT
NA,TRBV28,once,TRBJ2-5,CASTPQVLQETQYF,TGTGCCAGCACCCCCCAGGTACTACAAGAGACCCAGTACTTC
NA,TRBV15,NA,TRBJ1-1,CATSRKLVGLGETEAFF,TGTGCCACCAGCAGAAAGCTAGTCGGTCTTGGGGAGACTGAAGCTTTCTTT
NA,TRBV28,NA,TRBJ1-2,CASSPDMRGYTF,TGTGCCAGCAGTCCAGATATGAGGGGCTACACCTTC
TRBD2,TRBV19,NA,TRBJ2-7,CASPFGREKGYEQYF,TGTGCCAGTCCCTTCGGGAGGGAAAAGGGCTACGAGCAGTACTTC
NA,TRBV7-2,NA,TRBJ1-4,CASSLSQLRSEKLFF,TGTGCCAGCAGCTTATCACAGCTGAGGAGTGAAAAACTGTTTTTT
NA,TRBV27,NA,TRBJ1-1,CASSTDAWGTEAFF,TGTGCCAGCAGTACGGACGCATGGGGCACTGAAGCTTTCTTT
TRBD1,TRBV30,NA,TRBJ2-7,CAWSKRQGTSSYEQYF,TGTGCCTGGAGTAAAAGACAGGGGACCAGCTCCTACGAGCAGTACTTC
TRBD1,TRBV6-4,once,TRBJ1-2,CASSYGQGAGGYTF,TGTGCCAGCAGTTACGGACAGGGGGCCGGTGGCTACACCTTC
TRBD2,TRBV12-5,NA,TRBJ2-3,CASGLGGGGTDTQYF,TGTGCTAGTGGTTTGGGCGGGGGGGGCACAGATACGCAGTATTTT
NA,TRBV13,NA,TRBJ2-3,CASSYRGGHIPPDTQYF,TGTGCCAGCAGCTATAGGGGAGGACACATACCGCCAGATACGCAGTATTTT
NA,TRBV27,NA,TRBJ2-1,CASSFTVGNEQFF,TGTGCCAGCAGTTTTACGGTTGGGAATGAGCAGTTCTTC
NA,TRBV5-1,NA,TRBJ1-1,CASSRGTNTEAFF,TGCGCCAGCAGCCGGGGGACGAACACTGAAGCTTTCTTT
NA,TRBV7-8,NA,TRBJ1-5,CASSLVTGSNQPQHF,TGTGCCAGCAGCTTAGTAACAGGGAGCAATCAGCCCCAGCATTTT
NA,TRBV28,NA,TRBJ1-4,CASSAPGGAREKLFF,TGTGCCAGCAGTGCCCCGGGGGGCGCGCGTGAAAAACTGTTTTTT
TRBD1,TRBV4-1,NA,TRBJ1-2,CASSHRQGESYGYTF,TGCGCCAGCAGCCACCGACAGGGGGAAAGCTATGGCTACACCTTC
TRBD1,TRBV27,NA,TRBJ2-1,CASSKQQGAGEQFF,TGTGCCAGCAGTAAACAACAGGGGGCAGGCGAGCAGTTCTTC
TRBD1,TRBV11-3,NA,TRBJ2-4,CASSLGRDREPHLAKNIQYF,TGTGCCAGCAGCTTAGGAAGGGACAGGGAACCCCATTTAGCCAAAAACATTCAGTACTTC
NA,TRBV2,NA,TRBJ2-7,CASSDEVRRFEQYF,TGTGCCAGCAGTGACGAGGTCCGGCGGTTCGAGCAGTACTTC
NA,TRBV11-2,once,TRBJ1-5,CASSVTQGDQPQHF,TGTGCCAGCAGCGTGACCCAAGGGGATCAGCCCCAGCATTTT
NA,TRBV11-2,once,TRBJ1-2,CASSLSATYGYTF,TGTGCCAGCAGCTTGTCCGCGACTTACGGCTACACCTTC
TRBD2,TRBV7-6,NA,TRBJ2-1,CASSLASGPSLEQFF,TGTGCCAGCAGCTTAGCTAGCGGGCCCTCCTTGGAGCAGTTCTTC
NA,TRBV6-1,NA,TRBJ1-2,CAGVRQNGDRYTF,TGTGCCGGGGTGAGACAGAACGGGGATCGCTACACCTTC
NA,TRBV5-1,NA,TRBJ1-3,CASSLGGKTSGNTIYF,TGCGCCAGCAGCTTGGGGGGCAAAACCTCTGGAAACACCATATATTTT
NA,TRBV10-3,NA,TRBJ2-3,CAISVLDTQYF,TGTGCCATCAGTGTATTAGATACGCAGTATTTT
TRBD1,TRBV7-9,NA,TRBJ1-1,CASSFPDRVGTEAFF,TGTGCCAGCAGCTTCCCGGACAGGGTCGGGACTGAAGCTTTCTTT
NA,TRBV19,once,TRBJ1-4,CASRGEKLFF,TGTGCCAGTAGGGGTGAAAAACTGTTTTTT
NA,TRBV28,NA,TRBJ2-5,CASSDPKTPSGETQYF,TGTGCCAGCAGTGATCCCAAAACACCTTCGGGGGAGACCCAGTACTTC
NA,TRBV2,NA,TRBJ2-5,CASSPGRAQETQYF,TGTGCCAGCAGTCCAGGACGGGCCCAAGAGACCCAGTACTTC
NA,TRBV29-1,NA,TRBJ2-5,CSVELLETQYF,TGCAGCGTTGAACTTTTAGAGACCCAGTACTTC
NA,TRBV4-3,NA,TRBJ2-1,CASSQDYSGEQFF,TGCGCCAGCAGCCAGGACTACTCGGGTGAGCAGTTCTTC
NA,TRBV28,NA,TRBJ2-1,CASSLPGVNEQFF,TGTGCCAGCAGTTTACCAGGGGTAAATGAGCAGTTCTTC
NA,TRBV19,NA,TRBJ1-5,CASAEYSNQPQHF,TGTGCCAGCGCAGAGTATAGCAATCAGCCCCAGCATTTT
TRBD1,TRBV25-1,NA,TRBJ2-5,CASKRGDRWFYQETQYF,TGTGCCAGCAAAAGGGGGGACAGGTGGTTTTACCAAGAGACCCAGTACTTC
NA,TRBV28,NA,TRBJ1-2,CASRIDRNYGYTF,TGTGCCAGCAGGATTGACAGAAACTATGGCTACACCTTC
NA,TRBV4-2,NA,TRBJ2-7,CASSQSAGDLSYEQYF,TGTGCCAGCAGCCAATCCGCCGGGGACCTCTCCTACGAGCAGTACTTC